This T cell receptor (beta chain) is from a study of blood T cell repertoires in COVID-19. Study-level information: Acute-phase and convalescent COVID-19 samples originated in the United States, Italy and Spain.

Enrolled during active infection, Seattle patients were then followed longitudinally. Profiling relied on immunoSEQ multiplex PCR, and the TCRdb table lists in-frame clones only, not all of them. The table includes just over 250,000 clones, about 87% detected once. This CDR3 spans 17 amino acids. Germline V lookup: CDR1 GTSNPN, CDR2 SVGIG (reference sequence). The V gene end was trimmed by 3 bases and the J gene end by 5 bases; junction bases not matched to a gene: 18. The gene calls are TRBV30 and TRBJ2-5; 7 bases agree with TRBD2. The sample consisted of peripheral blood. The receptor's source is a woman between 65 and 79 years old with COVID-19, enrolled during active disease. CDR3 loop: CAWRAGRARPIRETQYF. As DNA, the CDR3 is TGTGCCTGGAGGGCGGGGAGGGCTCGCCCGATACGGGAGACCCAGTACTTC.